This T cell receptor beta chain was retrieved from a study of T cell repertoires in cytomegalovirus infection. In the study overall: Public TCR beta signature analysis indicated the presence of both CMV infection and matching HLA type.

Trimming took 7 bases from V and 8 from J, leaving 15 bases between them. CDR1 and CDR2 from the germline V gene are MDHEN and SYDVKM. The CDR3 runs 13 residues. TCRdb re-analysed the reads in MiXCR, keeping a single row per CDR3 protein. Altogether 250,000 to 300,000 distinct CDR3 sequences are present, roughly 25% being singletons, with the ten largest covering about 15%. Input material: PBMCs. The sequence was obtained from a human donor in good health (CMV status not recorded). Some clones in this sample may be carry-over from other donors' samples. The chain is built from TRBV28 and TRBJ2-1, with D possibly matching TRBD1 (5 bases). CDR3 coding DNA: TGTGCCAGCATGAGGACATATCGATATGAGCAGTTCTTC. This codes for CASMRTYRYEQFF. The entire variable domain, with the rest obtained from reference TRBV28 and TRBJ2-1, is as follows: DVKVTQSSRYLVKRTGEKVFLECVQDMDHENMFWYRQDPGLGLRLIYFSYDVKMKEKGDIPEGYSVSREKKERFSLILESASTNQTSMYLCASMRTYRYEQFFGPGTRLTVL.